This T cell receptor beta chain stems from a study of T cells in Graves' hyperthyroidism and ophthalmopathy. The CDR3 regions of TCR beta were amplified from RNA transcripts. First-round RT-PCR of the TCR CDR3 relied on the HTBI primer set. TCRdb analysed the multiplex PCR reads with MiXCR anew, one entry per CDR3 protein. This table has a few hundred thousand distinct CDR3 sequences, roughly an eighth appearing once. V gave up 8 bases and J gave up 6 bases, with 17 bases separating them. Germline assignment: CDR1 MNHNS and CDR2 SASEGT. The CDR3 loop spans 14 amino acids. This clonotype was picked up many times.

The source material was blood. The V call is TRBV6-1, the J call TRBJ2-1, with D unclear. This clonotype was sampled from a woman younger than 30 with Graves' hyperthyroidism. The chain's CDR3 is CASGLGEGSNEQFF. The CDR3 nucleotides read TGTGCCAGCGGTCTTGGTGAAGGATCCAATGAGCAGTTCTTC.